The subject of this entry is one T cell receptor (beta chain). These data are taken from a study of blood T cell repertoires in COVID-19. Turning to the study itself: From T cells, B-cell-depleted T cells, or PBMCs came the material, which was cDNA or gDNA.

In the authors' workflow: Scientists estimated how many nucleated cells there were by amplifying reference gene primers. The data were produced by immunoSEQ multiplex PCR, yet TCRdb's version contains in-frame clones alone and is incomplete. For V, J and clone size, that table is used; D and trimming come from the DNA. This sample has about 13,000 clones; about 88% occur once, and the top ten carry about 2.8%. V lost 3 bases and J lost 0, with 3 bases in between. Germline V lookup: CDR1 LGHDT, CDR2 YNNKEL (reference sequence). The CDR3 sequence is 14 residues long. Sequenced material: peripheral blood. The rearrangement joins TRBV3-1 (or the pseudogene TRBV3-2) to TRBJ2-6; D not certain. This receptor was identified in a human donor in a cohort sampled during active COVID-19. CDR3 loop: CASSQSSGANVLTF. CDR3 nucleotides: TGTGCCAGCAGCCAGAGCTCTGGGGCCAACGTCCTGACTTTC.